The TCR beta chain under discussion was sequenced for a study of vaccination and CD4 T cells after COVID-19. Study-level results: Reactive clone data from convalescent patients indicated a median of about 86% appearing only post-vaccination.

Sequencing of DNA taken from cultured CD4+ T cells relied on the Oncomine TCR Beta short-read assay. Each CDR3 protein is one row after TCRdb ran MiXCR on the PCR reads. This sample has about 20,000 distinct CDR3 sequences, with roughly three fifths found just once. This clonotype was observed a handful of times. Its antigen is currently unknown. Treatment specified: approximately 11-day PBMC culture with coronavirus spike peptide pools or control peptides (ViraFEST assay). The ends were cut back, 4 bases at V and 1 base at J, with 11 bases in the middle. The CDR3 loop spans 14 amino acids. CDR1 is SGHRS and CDR2 is YFSETQ in the germline V gene.

Sequenced material: CD4+ T cells from blood, cultured in vitro, taken after SARS-CoV-2 vaccination. This TCR derives from a human donor who had recovered from COVID-19. The rearrangement links TRBV5-1 to TRBJ1-1; TRBD1 is a possible D gene (5 bases). CDR3 sequence reads: CASSPGPGNTEAFF. CDR3 DNA: TGCGCCAGCAGCCCGGGACCAGGGAACACTGAAGCTTTCTTT.